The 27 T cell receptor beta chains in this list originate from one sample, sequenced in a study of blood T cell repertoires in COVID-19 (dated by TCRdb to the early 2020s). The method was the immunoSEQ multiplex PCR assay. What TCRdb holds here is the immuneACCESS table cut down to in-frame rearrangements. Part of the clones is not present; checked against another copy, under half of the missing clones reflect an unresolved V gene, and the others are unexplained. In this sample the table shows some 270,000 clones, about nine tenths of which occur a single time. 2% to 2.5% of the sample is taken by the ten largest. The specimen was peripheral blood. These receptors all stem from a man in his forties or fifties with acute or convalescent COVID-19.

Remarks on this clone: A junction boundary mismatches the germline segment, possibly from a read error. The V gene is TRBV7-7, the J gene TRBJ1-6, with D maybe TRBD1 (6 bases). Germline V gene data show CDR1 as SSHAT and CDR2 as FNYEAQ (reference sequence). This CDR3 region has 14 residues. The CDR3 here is CASSPSPGTWALHF. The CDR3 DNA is TGTGCTAGCAGCCCTTCACCAGGGACATGGGCCCTCCACTTT.

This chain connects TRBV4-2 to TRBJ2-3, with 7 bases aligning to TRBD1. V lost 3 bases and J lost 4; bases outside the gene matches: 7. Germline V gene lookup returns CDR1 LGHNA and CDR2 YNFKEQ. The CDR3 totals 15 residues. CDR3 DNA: TGTGCCAGCAGCCAGAACCGACAGGGATCAGATACGCAGTATTTT. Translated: CASSQNRQGSDTQYF.

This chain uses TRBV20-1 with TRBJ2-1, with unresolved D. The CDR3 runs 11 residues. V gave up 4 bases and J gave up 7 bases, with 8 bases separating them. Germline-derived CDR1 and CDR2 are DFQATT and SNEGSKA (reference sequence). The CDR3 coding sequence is TGCAGTGCTACCCCCTCTAATGAGCAGTTCTTC. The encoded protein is CSATPSNEQFF.

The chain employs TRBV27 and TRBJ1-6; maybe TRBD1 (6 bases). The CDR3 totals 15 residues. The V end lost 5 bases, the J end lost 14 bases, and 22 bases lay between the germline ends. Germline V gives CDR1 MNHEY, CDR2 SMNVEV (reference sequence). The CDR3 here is CASSPRWEGVRALHF. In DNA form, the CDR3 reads TGTGCCAGCAGTCCCCGGTGGGAGGGGGTAAGGGCCCTCCACTTT.

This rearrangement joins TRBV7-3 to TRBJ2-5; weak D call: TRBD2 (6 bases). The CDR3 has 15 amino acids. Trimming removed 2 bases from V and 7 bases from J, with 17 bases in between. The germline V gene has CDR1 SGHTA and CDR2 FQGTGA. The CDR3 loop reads CASSLEAEGPGTQYF. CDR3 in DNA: TGTGCCAGCAGCTTAGAGGCGGAGGGCCCTGGGACCCAGTACTTC.

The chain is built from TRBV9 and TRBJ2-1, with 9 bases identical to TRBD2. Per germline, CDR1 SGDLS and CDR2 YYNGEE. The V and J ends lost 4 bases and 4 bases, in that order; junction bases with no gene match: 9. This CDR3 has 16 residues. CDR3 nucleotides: TGTGCCAGCAGCCCCCTAAGCGGGGGGCCTTACAATGAGCAGTTCTTC. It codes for CASSPLSGGPYNEQFF.

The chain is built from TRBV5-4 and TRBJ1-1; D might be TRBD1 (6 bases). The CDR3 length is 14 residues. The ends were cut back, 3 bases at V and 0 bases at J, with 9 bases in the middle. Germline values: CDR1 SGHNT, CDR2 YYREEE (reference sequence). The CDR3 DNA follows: TGTGCCAGCAGCTCCCCAGGGGTGAACACTGAAGCTTTCTTT. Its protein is CASSSPGVNTEAFF.

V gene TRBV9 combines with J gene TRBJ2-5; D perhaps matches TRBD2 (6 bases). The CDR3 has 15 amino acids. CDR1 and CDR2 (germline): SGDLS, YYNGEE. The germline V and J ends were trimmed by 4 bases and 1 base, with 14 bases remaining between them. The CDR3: CASSPRRGLQETQYF. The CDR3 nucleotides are TGTGCCAGCAGCCCACGGAGGGGCCTCCAAGAGACCCAGTACTTC. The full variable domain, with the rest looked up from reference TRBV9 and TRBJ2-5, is DSGVTQTPKHLITATGQRVTLRCSPRSGDLSVYWYQQSLDQGLQFLIQYYNGEERAKGNILERFSAQQFPDLHSELNLSSLELGDSALYFCASSPRRGLQETQYFGPGTRLLVL.

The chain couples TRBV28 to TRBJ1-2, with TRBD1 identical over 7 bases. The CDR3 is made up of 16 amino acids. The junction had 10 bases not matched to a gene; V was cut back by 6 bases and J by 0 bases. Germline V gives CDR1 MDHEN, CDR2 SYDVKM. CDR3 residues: CASSGLGQLSNYGYTF. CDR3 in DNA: TGTGCCAGCAGCGGTTTGGGACAGCTCTCTAACTATGGCTACACCTTC.

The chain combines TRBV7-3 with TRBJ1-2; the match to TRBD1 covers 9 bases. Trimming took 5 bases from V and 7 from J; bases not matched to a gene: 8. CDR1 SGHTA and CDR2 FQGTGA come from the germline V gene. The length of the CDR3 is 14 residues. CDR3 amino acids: CASSQGTGPGGYTF. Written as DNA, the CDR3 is TGTGCCAGCAGCCAAGGGACAGGGCCGGGTGGCTACACCTTC.

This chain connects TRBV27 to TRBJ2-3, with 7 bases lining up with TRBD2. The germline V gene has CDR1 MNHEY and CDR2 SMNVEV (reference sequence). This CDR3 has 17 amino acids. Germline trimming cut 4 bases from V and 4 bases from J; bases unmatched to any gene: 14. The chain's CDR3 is CASSSTGVSGYSDTQYF. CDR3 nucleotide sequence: TGTGCCAGCAGTTCCACCGGCGTTAGCGGGTATTCAGATACGCAGTATTTT.

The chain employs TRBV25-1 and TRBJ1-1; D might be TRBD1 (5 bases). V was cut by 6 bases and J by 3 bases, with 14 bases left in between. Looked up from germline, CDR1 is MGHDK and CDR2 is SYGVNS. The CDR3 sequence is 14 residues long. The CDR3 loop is CASRLGERDTEAFF. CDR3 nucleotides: TGTGCCAGCAGATTAGGGGAAAGGGACACTGAAGCTTTCTTT. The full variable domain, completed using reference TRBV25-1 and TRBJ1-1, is EADIYQTPRYLVIGTGKKITLECSQTMGHDKMYWYQQDPGMELHLIHYSYGVNSTEKGDLSSESTVSRIRTEHFPLTLESARPSHTSQYLCASRLGERDTEAFFGQGTRLTVV.

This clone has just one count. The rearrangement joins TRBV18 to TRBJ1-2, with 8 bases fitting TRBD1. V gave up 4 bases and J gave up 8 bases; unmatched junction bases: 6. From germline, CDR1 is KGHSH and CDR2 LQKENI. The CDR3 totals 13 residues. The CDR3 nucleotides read TGTGCCAGCTCACAAGTGGCAGGGGGCGGCTACACCTTC. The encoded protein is CASSQVAGGGYTF.

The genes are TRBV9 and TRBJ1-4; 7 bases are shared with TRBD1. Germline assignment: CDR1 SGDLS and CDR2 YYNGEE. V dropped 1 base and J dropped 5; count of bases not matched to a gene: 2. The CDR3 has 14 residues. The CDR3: CASSVQGGNEKLFF. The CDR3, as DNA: TGTGCCAGCAGCGTACAGGGGGGAAATGAAAAACTGTTTTTT.

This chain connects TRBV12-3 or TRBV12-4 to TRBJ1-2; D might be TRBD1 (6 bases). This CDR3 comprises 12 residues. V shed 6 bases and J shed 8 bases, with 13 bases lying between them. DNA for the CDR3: TGTGCCAGCAGCCCGGACAGATACGGCTACACCTTC. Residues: CASSPDRYGYTF.

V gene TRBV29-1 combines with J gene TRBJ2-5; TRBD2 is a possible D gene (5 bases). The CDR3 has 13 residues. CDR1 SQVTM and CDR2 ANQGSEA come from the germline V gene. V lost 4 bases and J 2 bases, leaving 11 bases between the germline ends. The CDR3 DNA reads TGCAGCGTTGCGGGTTGGGAGCAAGAGACCCAGTACTTC. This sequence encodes CSVAGWEQETQYF.

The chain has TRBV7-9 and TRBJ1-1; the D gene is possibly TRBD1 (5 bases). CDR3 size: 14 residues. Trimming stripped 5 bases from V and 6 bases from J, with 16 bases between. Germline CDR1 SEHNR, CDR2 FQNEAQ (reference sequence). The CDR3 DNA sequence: TGTGCCAGCAGCCCCCCCCCGGGCAGGGCTGAAGCTTTCTTT. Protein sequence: CASSPPPGRAEAFF.

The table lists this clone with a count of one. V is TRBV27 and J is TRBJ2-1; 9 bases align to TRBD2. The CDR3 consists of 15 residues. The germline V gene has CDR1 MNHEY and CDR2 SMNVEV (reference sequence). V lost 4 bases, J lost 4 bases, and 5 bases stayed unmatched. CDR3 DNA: TGTGCCAGCAGTTACAGCGGGGGGCGTTACAATGAGCAGTTCTTC. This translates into CASSYSGGRYNEQFF.

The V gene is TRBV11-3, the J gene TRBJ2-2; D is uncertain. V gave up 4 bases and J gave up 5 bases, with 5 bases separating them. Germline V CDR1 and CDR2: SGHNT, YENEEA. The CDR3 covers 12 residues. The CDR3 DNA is TGTGCCAGCAGCTCCAGTACCGGGGAGCTGTTTTTT. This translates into CASSSSTGELFF.

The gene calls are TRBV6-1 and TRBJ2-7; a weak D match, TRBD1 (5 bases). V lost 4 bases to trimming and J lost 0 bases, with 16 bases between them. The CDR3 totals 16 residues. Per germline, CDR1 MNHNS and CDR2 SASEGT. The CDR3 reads CASSVPTYRPSYEQYF. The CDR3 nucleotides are TGTGCCAGCAGTGTTCCCACCTACAGGCCCTCCTACGAGCAGTACTTC.

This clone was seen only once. CDR3 sequence: CASSFRGQGTEAFF. The CDR3 DNA follows: TGTGCCAGCAGCTTCCGGGGACAGGGAACTGAAGCTTTCTTT. The rearrangement joins TRBV7-3 to TRBJ1-1, with 9 bases lining up with TRBD1. Germline V gene data show CDR1 as SGHTA and CDR2 as FQGTGA. The CDR3 consists of 14 residues. With V trimmed by 3 bases and J by 5 bases, 4 bases remained unmatched.

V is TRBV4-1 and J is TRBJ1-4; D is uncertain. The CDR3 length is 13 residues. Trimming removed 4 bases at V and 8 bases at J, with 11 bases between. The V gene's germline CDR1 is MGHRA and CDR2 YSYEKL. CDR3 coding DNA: TGCGCCAGCAGCCCGACTTTTCGGGAAAAACTGTTTTTT. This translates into CASSPTFREKLFF.

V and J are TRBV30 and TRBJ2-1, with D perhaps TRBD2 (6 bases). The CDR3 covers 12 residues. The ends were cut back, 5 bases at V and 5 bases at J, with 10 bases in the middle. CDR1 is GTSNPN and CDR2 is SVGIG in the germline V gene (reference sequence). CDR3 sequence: CAWGEAHNEQFF. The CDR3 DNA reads TGTGCCTGGGGGGAGGCCCACAATGAGCAGTTCTTC.

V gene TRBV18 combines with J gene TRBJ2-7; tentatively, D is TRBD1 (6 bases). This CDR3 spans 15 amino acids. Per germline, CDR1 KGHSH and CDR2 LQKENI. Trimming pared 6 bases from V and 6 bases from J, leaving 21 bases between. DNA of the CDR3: TGTGCCAGCTCGACACAGGGATTTCAACTGGGCGAGCAGTACTTC. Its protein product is CASSTQGFQLGEQYF.

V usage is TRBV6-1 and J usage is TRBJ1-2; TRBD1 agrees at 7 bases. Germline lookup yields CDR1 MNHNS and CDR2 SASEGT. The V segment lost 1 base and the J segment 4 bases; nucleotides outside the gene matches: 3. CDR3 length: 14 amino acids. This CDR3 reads CASSEGGQLYGYTF. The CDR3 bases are TGTGCCAGCAGTGAAGGGGGACAGCTCTATGGCTACACCTTC.

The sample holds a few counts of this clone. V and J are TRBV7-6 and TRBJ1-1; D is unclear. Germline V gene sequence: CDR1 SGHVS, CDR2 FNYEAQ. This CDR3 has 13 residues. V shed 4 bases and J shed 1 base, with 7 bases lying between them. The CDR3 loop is CASSYRKNTEAFF. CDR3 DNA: TGTGCCAGCAGCTACAGAAAGAACACTGAAGCTTTCTTT.

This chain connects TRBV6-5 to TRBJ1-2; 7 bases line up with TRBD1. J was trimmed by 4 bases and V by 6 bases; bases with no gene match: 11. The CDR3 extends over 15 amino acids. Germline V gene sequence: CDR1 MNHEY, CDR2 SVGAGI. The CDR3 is CASRTTGVRGYGYTF. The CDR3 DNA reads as TGTGCCAGCAGAACCACAGGGGTTCGTGGCTATGGCTACACCTTC.